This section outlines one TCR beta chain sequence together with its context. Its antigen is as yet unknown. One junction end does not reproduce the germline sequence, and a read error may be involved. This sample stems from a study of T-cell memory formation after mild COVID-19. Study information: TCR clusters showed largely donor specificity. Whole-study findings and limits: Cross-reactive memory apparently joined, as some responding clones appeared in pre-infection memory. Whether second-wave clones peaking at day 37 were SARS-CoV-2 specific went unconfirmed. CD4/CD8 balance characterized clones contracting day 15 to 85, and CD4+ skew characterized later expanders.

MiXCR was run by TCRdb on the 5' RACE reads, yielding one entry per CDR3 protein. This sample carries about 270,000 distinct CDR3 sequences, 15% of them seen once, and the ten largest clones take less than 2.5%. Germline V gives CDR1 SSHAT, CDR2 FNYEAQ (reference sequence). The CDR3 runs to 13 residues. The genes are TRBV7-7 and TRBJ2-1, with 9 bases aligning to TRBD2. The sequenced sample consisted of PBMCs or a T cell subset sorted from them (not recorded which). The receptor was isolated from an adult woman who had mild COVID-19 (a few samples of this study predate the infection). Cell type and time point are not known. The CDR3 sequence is CASSSGSGNEQFF. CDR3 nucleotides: TGTGCTAGCAGTAGCGGGAGCGGGAATGAGCAGTTCTTC.